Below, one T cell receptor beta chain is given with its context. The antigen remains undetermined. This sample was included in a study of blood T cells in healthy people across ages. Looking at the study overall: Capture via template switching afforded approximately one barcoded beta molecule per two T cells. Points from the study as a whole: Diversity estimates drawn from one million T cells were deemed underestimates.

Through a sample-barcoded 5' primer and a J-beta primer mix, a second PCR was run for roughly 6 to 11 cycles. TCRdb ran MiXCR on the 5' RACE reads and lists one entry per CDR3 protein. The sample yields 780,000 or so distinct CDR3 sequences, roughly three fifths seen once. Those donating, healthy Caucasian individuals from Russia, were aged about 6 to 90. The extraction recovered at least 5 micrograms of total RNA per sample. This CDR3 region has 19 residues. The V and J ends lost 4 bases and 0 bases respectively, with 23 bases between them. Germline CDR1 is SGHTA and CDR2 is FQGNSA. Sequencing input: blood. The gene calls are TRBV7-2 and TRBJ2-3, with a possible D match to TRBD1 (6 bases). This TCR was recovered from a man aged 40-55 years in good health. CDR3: CASSSGTTTTPLSTDTQYF. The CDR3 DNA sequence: TGTGCCAGCAGCTCCGGGACAACAACCACCCCTCTAAGCACAGATACGCAGTATTTT.